This entry describes one T cell receptor (beta chain). No cognate antigen has been identified for it. The input lacks base qualities; no much larger clone sits a single base away. The immunoSEQ Assay, a bias-controlled multiplex PCR, was used to amplify TCRbeta CDR3 regions from genomic DNA. The authors' pipeline ran thus. The number of nucleated cells in each sample was estimated by amplification of reference gene primers within the assay. To quantify the absolute abundance of each unique TCRbeta CDR3 rearrangement, sequence reads were collapsed and filtered. For each sample, productive Simpson clonality was calculated as the square root of Simpson's diversity index across productive rearrangements. TCRdb mirrors the immuneACCESS table, restricted to in-frame sequences. Some clones are absent from its copies; in checked studies, under half trace to an unresolved V gene, and the reason for the others is unknown. Clonal size and the V and J genes are those of that table, whereas D and trimming came from the DNA. The sample table holds around 90,000 clones, of which 87% were seen once. The biggest ten clones account for roughly 14% of the sample.

The collaborating institutions used their own protocols to collect whole blood in K2EDTA tubes. For TCRbeta analysis, collaborators shipped samples as frozen whole blood, isolated PBMCs, or DNA extracted from either of those sample types. This entry comes from a study of blood T cell repertoires in COVID-19 (dated by TCRdb to the early 2020s). Study-level background: The collaborator samples originated in the United States, Italy and Spain and spanned the acute and convalescent phases of COVID-19. Deeply sampled blood TCRbeta repertoires from subjects exposed to, actively infected with, or recovered from COVID-19 were included in the dataset. The prospective study material was composed of cDNA or gDNA derived from T cells, B-cell-depleted T cells, or PBMCs. HLA class I and class II types, where available, came from metadata supplied by the sample provider rather than from assay-based typing. Nearly every sample came with metadata listing a de-identified subject ID, COVID-19 status, age in years and sex. The samples were drawn from the first 160 participants of the ongoing ImmuneRACE study and from over a thousand subjects provided by 6 global collaborators. A freely available public database, intended as a resource for researchers studying the immune response to SARS-CoV-2, is where the repertoires were released.

Inclusive of the bounding cysteine and phenylalanine, the CDR3 is 15 residues long. Only the CDR3 region is kept as DNA, spanning 45 bases read in frame from base 1. In the germline V gene, CDR1 corresponds to KGHSH and CDR2 to LQKENI. Trimming accounts for 4 bases at V and 5 bases at J, while the number of junction bases matched to no gene is 5. Study-wide findings and limitations: Clinical and demographic metadata were provided uncurated, with the amount varying by source and participant.

This sequence was found in a male donor with acute or convalescent COVID-19. Sequencing was done on a sample of peripheral blood. The sequence is built from TRBV18 and TRBJ1-6; TRBD1 matches 7 bases in the middle. At the DNA level, the sequence is TGTGCCAGCTCACTTGGACAGGCTGATAATTCACCCCTCCACTTT. Translated, this is CASSLGQADNSPLHF.